This is a list of T cell receptor beta chains from one sample in a study of shared clonotypes between healthy human individuals. Sequencing was performed with immunoSEQ multiplex PCR; in TCRdb, only in-frame clones are kept and a portion is missing. In the table there are almost 700,000 clones, 90% to 95% of which are singletons. The sample taken for sequencing was naive CD8+ T cells sorted from blood. These receptors were obtained from a man aged 25 to 40 in good health. CDR3s include the opening cysteine and the closing phenylalanine or tryptophan. Fields, in order: clone size, CDR3 length, D gene, V gene, J gene, CDR3 protein, CDR3 DNA. A D gene is named only where the DNA matches it firmly. Clone sizes are given selectively: once, few, many, or a class where the clone is expanded.

.,13,TRBD1,TRBV7-2,TRBJ2-1,CASSQDRGWEQFF,TGTGCCAGCAGTCAGGACAGGGGGTGGGAGCAGTTCTTC
.,16,TRBD1,TRBV27,TRBJ1-1,CASQPWAQGTNTEAFF,TGTGCCAGCCAACCTTGGGCACAGGGGACGAACACTGAAGCTTTCTTT
.,13,TRBD2,TRBV27,TRBJ2-7,CASRSGRDYEQYF,TGTGCCAGCAGAAGCGGGAGGGACTACGAGCAGTACTTC
.,13,.,TRBV27,TRBJ2-7,CASSFADLGEQYF,TGTGCCAGCAGTTTTGCGGACCTCGGGGAGCAGTACTTC
.,15,.,TRBV9,TRBJ2-4,CASSPGGDSKNIQYF,TGTGCCAGCAGCCCAGGGGGGGACTCCAAAAACATTCAGTACTTC
few,15,.,TRBV7-9,TRBJ1-5,CASSLARTGEGPQHF,TGTGCCAGCAGCTTAGCGCGGACCGGCGAAGGGCCCCAGCATTTT
.,16,TRBD1,TRBV19,TRBJ2-1,CASSPEGGPLANEQFF,TGTGCCAGTAGCCCGGAAGGGGGCCCCCTCGCCAATGAGCAGTTCTTC
.,16,.,TRBV7-9,TRBJ1-5,CASSLALGGSNQPQHF,TGTGCCAGCAGCTTAGCGCTGGGAGGTAGCAATCAGCCCCAGCATTTT
.,17,TRBD1,TRBV5-1,TRBJ2-6,CASYTGQGYSGANVLTF,TGCGCCAGCTATACGGGACAGGGTTACTCTGGGGCCAACGTCCTGACTTTC
.,12,.,TRBV11-2,TRBJ2-1,CASSPLNDEQFF,TGTGCCAGCAGCCCTCTGAACGATGAGCAGTTCTTC
.,14,.,TRBV29-1,TRBJ2-1,CSVSTSRALDEQFF,TGCAGCGTTTCGACTAGTCGGGCTTTGGATGAGCAGTTCTTC
.,15,.,TRBV10-3,TRBJ2-3,CAGSGGGASTDTQYF,TGTGCCGGATCAGGAGGGGGCGCCTCCACAGATACGCAGTATTTT
once,15,.,TRBV9,TRBJ1-1,CASSVGEGLNTEAFF,TGTGCCAGCAGCGTAGGGGAGGGCCTGAACACTGAAGCTTTCTTT
.,18,.,TRBV7-3,TRBJ2-1,CASSLSALAGWSYNEQFF,TGTGCCAGCAGCTTATCCGCTCTGGCGGGATGGTCGTACAATGAGCAGTTCTTC
.,12,.,TRBV10-2,TRBJ2-7,CASSGGLYEQYF,TGCGCCAGCAGTGGTGGACTCTACGAGCAGTACTTC
.,13,.,TRBV2,TRBJ2-7,CASSRTETYEQYF,TGTGCCAGCAGCCGGACAGAGACCTACGAGCAGTACTTC
.,16,.,TRBV21-1,TRBJ1-1,CASSKKGCRMNTEAFF,TGTGCCAGCAGCAAGAAGGGGTGTAGGATGAACACTGAAGCTTTCTTT
once,15,TRBD1,TRBV28,TRBJ1-1,CASSPPLDRDTEAFF,TGTGCCAGCAGTCCCCCCCTTGACAGGGACACTGAAGCTTTCTTT
once,13,.,TRBV29-1,TRBJ2-7,CSVEDLYSYEQYF,TGCAGCGTTGAAGATTTGTACTCCTACGAGCAGTACTTC
.,13,.,TRBV7-9,TRBJ2-2,CASSPLLSGELFF,TGTGCCAGCAGCCCATTACTTTCCGGGGAGCTGTTTTTT
.,14,.,TRBV2,TRBJ2-7,CASSEGGLSYEQYF,TGTGCCAGCAGTGAGGGGGGGCTATCCTACGAGCAGTACTTC
.,14,TRBD1,TRBV7-2,TRBJ2-7,CASSSGTGRYEQYF,TGTGCCAGCAGCTCCGGGACAGGGCGTTACGAGCAGTACTTC
.,13,.,TRBV9,TRBJ1-1,CASSVLRNTEAFF,TGTGCCAGCAGCGTATTAAGGAACACTGAAGCTTTCTTT
.,12,.,TRBV10-1,TRBJ2-5,CASLGGQETQYF,TGCGCCAGCTTAGGAGGGCAAGAGACCCAGTACTTC
.,13,.,TRBV13,TRBJ1-3,CASSSWVGNTIYF,TGTGCCAGCAGCTCTTGGGTCGGAAACACCATATATTTT
.,17,.,TRBV5-5,TRBJ1-4,CASSLHPEQTTNEKLFF,TGTGCCAGCAGCTTACATCCCGAACAAACAACTAATGAAAAACTGTTTTTT
.,13,.,TRBV11-1,TRBJ1-2,CASSLTGSDGYTF,TGTGCCAGCAGCTTAACGGGAAGTGATGGCTACACCTTC
.,16,.,TRBV11-2,TRBJ2-2,CASSPRRAGNPGELFF,TGTGCCAGCAGCCCCCGGCGGGCAGGGAACCCCGGGGAGCTGTTTTTT
.,16,TRBD2,TRBV14,TRBJ2-4,CASSQQAGGPKNIQYF,TGTGCCAGCAGCCAACAAGCGGGAGGGCCCAAAAACATTCAGTACTTC
.,18,.,TRBV4-1,TRBJ1-4,CASSFSDLTDTYNEKLFF,TGCGCCAGCAGCTTTAGCGACCTTACCGATACCTATAATGAAAAACTGTTTTTT
.,14,.,TRBV5-1,TRBJ2-5,CASSLMGVQETQYF,TGCGCCAGCAGCTTGATGGGGGTGCAAGAGACCCAGTACTTC
.,14,.,TRBV27,TRBJ1-1,CASSLDVQGTEAFF,TGTGCCAGCAGTTTGGATGTCCAGGGCACTGAAGCTTTCTTT
.,16,.,TRBV6-1,TRBJ1-4,CASSGRTGLLNEKLFF,TGTGCCAGCAGTGGAAGAACCGGACTCCTTAATGAAAAACTGTTTTTT
once,16,TRBD1,TRBV27,TRBJ2-5,CASSLLWDRVLETQYF,TGTGCCAGCAGTTTATTGTGGGACAGGGTTTTGGAGACCCAGTACTTC
.,16,.,TRBV10-1,TRBJ2-2,CASSESNPINTGELFF,TGCGCCAGCAGTGAGTCGAATCCGATAAACACCGGGGAGCTGTTTTTT
.,15,.,TRBV29-1,TRBJ2-5,CSVGTQGGAGETQYF,TGCAGCGTTGGAACTCAGGGGGGCGCGGGAGAGACCCAGTACTTC
.,16,.,TRBV7-2,TRBJ1-1,CASSFPEGGRNTEAFF,TGTGCCAGCAGCTTCCCCGAGGGGGGGAGGAACACTGAAGCTTTCTTT
.,14,.,TRBV6-1,TRBJ2-7,CASSELGDIYEQYF,TGTGCCAGCAGTGAACTCGGAGACATCTACGAGCAGTACTTC
.,15,.,TRBV15,TRBJ1-1,CATSKQGGLNTEAFF,TGTGCCACCAGCAAACAAGGCGGGCTGAACACTGAAGCTTTCTTT
.,15,.,TRBV14,TRBJ2-2,CASSRELGTPGELFF,TGTGCCAGCAGCCGAGAACTAGGCACCCCCGGGGAGCTGTTTTTT
.,14,TRBD1,TRBV29-1,TRBJ2-1,CSVLLGTGEDEQFF,TGCAGCGTTCTCCTCGGGACAGGGGAAGATGAGCAGTTCTTC
.,16,.,TRBV25-1,TRBJ2-5,CASTPPRVRNQETQYF,TGTGCCAGCACCCCCCCCAGGGTGAGAAACCAAGAGACCCAGTACTTC
once,14,.,TRBV5-1,TRBJ2-7,CASSLVSANYEQYF,TGCGCCAGCAGCTTGGTCTCGGCGAACTACGAGCAGTACTTC
.,14,TRBD1,TRBV14,TRBJ2-1,CASSAQSSGTGDFF,TGTGCCAGCAGCGCACAATCATCCGGGACAGGAGACTTCTTC
.,16,.,TRBV2,TRBJ2-3,CASSARVISGTDTQYF,TGTGCCAGCAGTGCCAGGGTGATTTCGGGCACAGATACGCAGTATTTT
.,12,.,TRBV28,TRBJ2-7,CASSLLGVEQYF,TGTGCCAGCAGTTTACTAGGGGTCGAGCAGTACTTC
.,12,.,TRBV28,TRBJ2-2,CASSFMGGELFF,TGTGCCAGCAGTTTTATGGGCGGGGAGCTGTTTTTT
.,14,.,TRBV14,TRBJ1-2,CASSQDQGGYGYTF,TGTGCCAGCAGCCAAGATCAAGGGGGCTATGGCTACACCTTC
.,17,TRBD1,TRBV28,TRBJ2-2,CASSPDRTGANTGELFF,TGTGCCAGCAGCCCCGATCGGACAGGGGCGAACACCGGGGAGCTGTTTTTT
few,15,TRBD1,TRBV30,TRBJ2-7,CAWENGTGSSYEQYF,TGTGCCTGGGAGAACGGGACAGGGAGTTCCTACGAGCAGTACTTC
few,16,TRBD2,TRBV4-1,TRBJ2-1,CASSLLTSGSYNEQFF,TGCGCCAGCAGCCTATTGACTAGCGGGAGTTACAATGAGCAGTTCTTC
.,14,.,TRBV6-6,TRBJ1-4,CASSYVSRNEKLFF,TGTGCCAGCAGTTACGTCAGCCGAAATGAAAAACTGTTTTTT
once,18,.,TRBV7-6,TRBJ1-5,CASSPGPKLGGINQPQHF,TGTGCCAGCAGCCCCGGACCGAAACTGGGGGGGATTAATCAGCCCCAGCATTTT
.,18,TRBD2,TRBV11-3,TRBJ2-2,CASSLGLAGGPNTGELFF,TGTGCCAGCAGCTTAGGACTAGCGGGAGGGCCGAACACCGGGGAGCTGTTTTTT
.,21,TRBD2,TRBV9,TRBJ2-1,CASSGEMNGTSGRTPWNEQFF,TGTGCCAGCAGCGGCGAGATGAATGGGACTAGCGGGAGAACCCCGTGGAATGAGCAGTTCTTC